One TCR beta chain is described in this entry. The data are from a study of blood T cell repertoires in COVID-19. The junction had 5 bases not matched to a gene; V was cut back by 4 bases and J by 0 bases. This CDR3 contains 16 residues. Germline lookup yields CDR1 SGHVS and CDR2 FNYEAQ. Libraries were prepared by immunoSEQ multiplex PCR; TCRdb keeps only in-frame clonotypes and omits some of them. The sample lists 150,000 to 200,000 clones, about 84% occurring once. This chain links TRBV7-6 with TRBJ2-2; TRBD2 matches at 7 bases. The receptor was isolated from a middle-aged woman with acute COVID-19. Sequencing input: PBMCs or T cells enriched from blood (not recorded which). CDR3 in amino acids: CASSSSGPANTGELFF. DNA of the CDR3: TGTGCCAGCAGCTCTAGCGGACCCGCGAACACCGGGGAGCTGTTTTTT.